This record concerns one T cell receptor beta chain sequence. TCRdb fed the 5' RACE reads into MiXCR, producing one record per CDR3 protein. The sample lists fewer than 550,000 distinct CDR3 sequences, around 15% occurring once. Between the trimmed V and J ends, which lost 8 bases and 5 bases, there was a span of 30 bases. Per the germline V gene, CDR1 is SGHAT and CDR2 is FQDESV (reference sequence). This CDR3 has 18 residues. The record originates from a study of identical twins. The same data also went into a second study, on yellow fever vaccine responses in identical twins.

The chain couples TRBV11-1 to TRBJ2-5; D might be TRBD1 (6 bases). The TCR sequence derives from a woman between 18 and 29 years old in good health. The sample taken for sequencing was CD4+ T cells sorted from blood. The CDR3 here is CASALGVRGNRKVETQYF. The CDR3 DNA is TGTGCCAGCGCCCTAGGGGTCAGGGGAAATCGGAAGGTGGAGACCCAGTACTTC. Full variable domain (outside the CDR3, taken from reference TRBV11-1 and TRBJ2-5): EAEVAQSPRYKITEKSQAVAFWCDPISGHATLYWYRQILGQGPELLVQFQDESVVDDSQLPKDRFSAERLKGVDSTLKIQPAELGDSAMYLCASALGVRGNRKVETQYFGPGTRLLVL.